This T cell receptor (beta chain) derives from a study of blood T cells in healthy people across ages. Regarding the study as a whole: Researchers said unsorted PBMCs prevented a conclusive naive versus antigen-experienced comparison.

A second PCR of about 6 to 12 cycles used a sample-barcoded 5' primer and a J-beta primer mix. Every cDNA molecule bore a tag from a template-switch adaptor containing 12 random nucleotides. A single record per CDR3 protein comes from TCRdb applying MiXCR to the 5' RACE reads. The data contain 720,000 or so distinct CDR3 sequences, less than 45% of them singletons. This clonotype was found a few times. Its antigen is not identified. Caucasian individuals from Russia who were healthy and aged 6 to 90 acted as donors. The CDR3 is made up of 16 amino acids. The sample comprised blood. The receptor's source is an elderly man in good health. The gene calls are TRBV21-1 and TRBJ2-7; TRBD1 reflects the table's D call only, with no check against the DNA. TRBV21-1 is annotated as a pseudogene. The CDR3 protein is CASSKARRGGSYEQYF. CDR3 DNA sequence: TGTGCCAGCAGCAAAGCGCGGAGAGGGGGGTCGTACGAGCAGTACTTC.